What follows are 17 T cell receptor beta chains derived from one specimen sequenced in a study of technical replicates of blood from a handful of donors. Here immunoSEQ multiplex PCR was the method, and the copy in TCRdb shows in-frame clones only, minus some. The profile shows about 94,000 clones, 90% to 96% of them singletons. Sequencing was carried out using T cells isolated from PBMCs. All receptors come from a human donor in good health.

The CDR3 protein is CSVGGRVVDEQYF. In DNA form, the CDR3 reads TGCAGCGTTGGGGGGAGGGTGGTTGACGAGCAGTACTTC. The V gene is TRBV29-1, the J gene TRBJ2-7; 7 bases are a match to TRBD2. CDR1 is SQVTM, CDR2 ANQGSEA, per germline. Unmatched junction bases numbered 8, after V lost 4 bases and J lost 5 bases. This CDR3 comprises 13 residues.

This clone was picked up one time. V usage is TRBV19 and J usage is TRBJ2-7; a weak D match, TRBD2 (5 bases). Trimming removed 3 bases at V and 2 bases at J, with 17 bases between. This CDR3 has 16 amino acids. Germline CDR1 reads LNHDA; CDR2 reads SQIVND (reference sequence). The DNA for the CDR3 is TGTGCCAGTAGTATTGGCTACGGCGGGCGACCCTACGAGCAGTACTTC. As protein: CASSIGYGGRPYEQYF.

This clone was observed a single time. The gene calls are TRBV29-1 and TRBJ2-1; D perhaps matches TRBD2 (5 bases). The germline V gene encodes CDR1 SQVTM and CDR2 ANQGSEA. V dropped 5 bases and J dropped 0 bases, with 11 bases sitting between them. The CDR3 totals 14 residues. CDR3 residues: CSVPLGSSYNEQFF. As DNA, the CDR3 is TGCAGCGTTCCCTTGGGGAGCTCCTACAATGAGCAGTTCTTC.

The chain has TRBV4-1 and TRBJ2-7; possibly TRBD1 for D (5 bases). The CDR3 is made up of 13 amino acids. Trimming pared 1 base from V and 4 bases from J, leaving 8 bases between. Germline V CDR1 and CDR2: MGHRA, YSYEKL. For the CDR3, the DNA is TGCGCCAGCAGCCAAGCTCAGGGTTACGAGCAGTACTTC. Amino acids: CASSQAQGYEQYF.

The CDR3 bases are TGTGCCAGCAGTGAATTCCTTTCGGGTGATTCCTACAATGAGCAGTTCTTC. It encodes CASSEFLSGDSYNEQFF. This chain links TRBV2 with TRBJ2-1; no definite D call. Germline CDR1 reads SNHLY; CDR2 reads FYNNEI. The V and J ends lost 2 bases and 1 base respectively, with 15 bases between them. CDR3 length: 17 amino acids.

A single count supports this clone. This rearrangement joins TRBV4-3 to TRBJ2-3; 12 positions match TRBD2. The V segment lost 0 bases and the J segment 4 bases; nucleotides outside the gene matches: 2. The length of the CDR3 is 16 residues. Germline V gene data show CDR1 as LGHNA and CDR2 as YSLEER. The CDR3 loop is CASSQELAGGADTQYF. The CDR3 region has the DNA TGCGCCAGCAGCCAAGAACTAGCGGGGGGTGCAGATACGCAGTATTTT.

The chain employs TRBV23-1 and TRBJ2-6, with D perhaps matching TRBD1 (6 bases). TRBV23-1 is identified as an open reading frame with a role that is uncertain. The CDR3 extends over 17 amino acids. Trimming stripped 8 bases from V and 1 base from J, with 18 bases between. The CDR3 DNA is TGCGCCAGCGGAAGACAGGAGCTAGAGTCTGGGGCCAACGTCCTGACTTTC. It yields the protein CASGRQELESGANVLTF.

This clone showed up just once. This chain uses TRBV5-6 with TRBJ1-1; D gene uncertain. This CDR3 comprises 14 residues. V was pared by 6 bases and J by 6 bases, with 18 bases between. From germline, CDR1 is SGHDT and CDR2 YYEEEE. The CDR3 nucleotides are TGTGCCAGCACCGTGTTGGGAGGGAGGGCTGAAGCTTTCTTT. Protein product: CASTVLGGRAEAFF.

The V call is TRBV5-1, the J call TRBJ2-6, with 8 bases fitting TRBD1. Germline CDR1 reads SGHRS; CDR2 reads YFSETQ. Trimming removed 3 bases from V and 0 bases from J; junction bases left unmatched: 8. The CDR3 is 18 residues long. CDR3 bases: TGCGCCAGCAGCTCGACAGGGGCCTCAATCTCTGGGGCCAACGTCCTGACTTTC. Translated: CASSSTGASISGANVLTF.

V is TRBV2 and J is TRBJ2-2; 7 bases agree with TRBD1. Germline assignment: CDR1 SNHLY and CDR2 FYNNEI. V shed 5 bases, J shed 4 bases, and the junction held 7 bases outside the gene matches. The CDR3 covers 15 residues. The CDR3 DNA is TGTGCCAGCAGTCAAACAGGGGCAGTCACCGGGGAGCTGTTTTTT. Protein sequence: CASSQTGAVTGELFF.

The chain uses TRBV9 and TRBJ2-7; a possible D gene is TRBD2 (6 bases). V was shortened by 3 bases and J by 1 base, with 11 bases between the two germline ends. The CDR3 is 14 amino acids. Germline loops: CDR1 SGDLS, CDR2 YYNGEE. CDR3 in amino acids: CASSEGLGSYEQYF. The CDR3 region has the DNA TGTGCCAGCAGCGAGGGACTGGGATCCTACGAGCAGTACTTC.

The V call is TRBV11-2, the J call TRBJ2-3; TRBD2 agrees at 14 bases. The V and J ends lost 6 bases and 5 bases, in that order; junction bases with no gene match: 13. CDR3 length: 18 residues. The germline gives CDR1 SGHAT, CDR2 FQNNGV. Here the CDR3 reads CASRQIMRLAGGLDTQYF. Here the CDR3 DNA reads TGTGCCAGCAGACAAATTATGCGACTAGCGGGAGGGTTAGATACGCAGTATTTT. The full variable domain, rest sourced from reference TRBV11-2 and TRBJ2-3, is EAGVAQSPRYKIIEKRQSVAFWCNPISGHATLYWYQQILGQGPKLLIQFQNNGVVDDSQLPKDRFSAERLKGVDSTLKIQPAKLEDSAVYLCASRQIMRLAGGLDTQYFGPGTRLTVL.

V is TRBV27 and J is TRBJ2-7; TRBD1 agrees at 8 bases. The CDR3 has 15 amino acids. Per germline, CDR1 MNHEY and CDR2 SMNVEV (reference sequence). Trimming removed 2 bases from V and 5 bases from J; junction bases left unmatched: 8. The CDR3 DNA sequence: TGTGCCAGCAGTTTAGGGGCCAGGGGGCTCAACGAGCAGTACTTC. Amino acid sequence: CASSLGARGLNEQYF.

This clone was counted a single time. V gene TRBV9 combines with J gene TRBJ2-7; D call uncertain. V lost 0 bases and J lost 2, with 9 bases in between. Germline-derived CDR1 and CDR2 are SGDLS and YYNGEE. The CDR3 totals 14 residues. The CDR3 region is CASSVGSVTYEQYF. CDR3 in DNA: TGTGCCAGCAGCGTAGGTTCAGTCACCTACGAGCAGTACTTC.

The chain combines TRBV6-5 with TRBJ2-7; TRBD2 might be the D (5 bases). The CDR3 runs 13 residues. The germline CDR1 and CDR2 sequences are MNHEY and SVGAGI. V lost 5 bases, J lost 6 bases, and 14 bases lay in between. The DNA for the CDR3 is TGTGCCAGCAGTCGGGATAGATTCAGCGAGCAGTACTTC. Its protein product is CASSRDRFSEQYF.

V gene TRBV7-3 combines with J gene TRBJ2-6, with D perhaps matching TRBD1 (6 bases). V lost 5 bases and J lost 2, with 10 bases in between. This CDR3 is 15 amino acids long. CDR1 and CDR2 (germline): SGHTA, FQGTGA. In DNA, the CDR3 is TGTGCCAGCAGCCTAGGGACACCTGGGGCCAACGTCCTGACTTTC. Protein: CASSLGTPGANVLTF. The variable domain in full, with the rest retrieved from reference TRBV7-3 and TRBJ2-6, is GAGVSQTPSNKVTEKGKYVELRCDPISGHTALYWYRQSLGQGPEFLIYFQGTGAADDSGLPNDRFFAVRPEGSVSTLKIQRTERGDSAVYLCASSLGTPGANVLTFGAGSRLTVL.

The sample holds many counts of this clone. The chain employs TRBV4-3 and TRBJ2-6, with D perhaps matching TRBD2 (5 bases). Germline lookup yields CDR1 LGHNA and CDR2 YSLEER. The CDR3 covers 16 residues. The V end was cut by 0 bases, the J end by 0 bases, with 6 bases between. The DNA for the CDR3 is TGCGCCAGCAGCCAAGATGGGAGCTCTGGGGCCAACGTCCTGACTTTC. Residues: CASSQDGSSGANVLTF.